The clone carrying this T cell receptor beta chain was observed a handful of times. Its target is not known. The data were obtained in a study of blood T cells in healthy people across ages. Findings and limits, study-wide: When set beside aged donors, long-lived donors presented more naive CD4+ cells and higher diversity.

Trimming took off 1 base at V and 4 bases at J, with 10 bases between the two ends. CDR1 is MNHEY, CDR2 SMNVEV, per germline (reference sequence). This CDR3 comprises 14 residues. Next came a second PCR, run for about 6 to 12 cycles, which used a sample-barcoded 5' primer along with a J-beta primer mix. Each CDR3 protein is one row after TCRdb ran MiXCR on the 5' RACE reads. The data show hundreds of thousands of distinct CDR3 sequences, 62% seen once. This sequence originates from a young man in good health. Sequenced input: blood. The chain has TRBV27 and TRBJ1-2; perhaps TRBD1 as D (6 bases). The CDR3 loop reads CASSLYRDSYGYTF. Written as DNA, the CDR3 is TGTGCCAGCAGTTTATACAGGGATAGCTATGGCTACACCTTC.